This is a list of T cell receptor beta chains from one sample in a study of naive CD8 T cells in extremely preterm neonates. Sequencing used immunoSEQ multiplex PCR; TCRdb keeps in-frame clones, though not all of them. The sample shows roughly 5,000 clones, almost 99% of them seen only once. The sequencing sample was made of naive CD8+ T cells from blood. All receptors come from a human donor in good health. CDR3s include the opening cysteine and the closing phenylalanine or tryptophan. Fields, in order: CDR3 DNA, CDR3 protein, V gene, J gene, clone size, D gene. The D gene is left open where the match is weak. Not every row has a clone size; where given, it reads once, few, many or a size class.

cdr3_nt: TGTGCTAGCAGCTTATATCCCCGCACTAGCGGGAGTGTGGATGAGCAGTTCTTC
cdr3_aa: CASSLYPRTSGSVDEQFF
v_call: TRBV7-7
j_call: TRBJ2-1
clone_size: once
d_call: TRBD2

cdr3_nt: TGTGCCAGCAGCCAAGAGGGACACCCCTCCTACAATGAGCAGTTCTTC
cdr3_aa: CASSQEGHPSYNEQFF
v_call: TRBV14
j_call: TRBJ2-1
clone_size: -
d_call: -

cdr3_nt: TGTGCCAGCAGCGTAGGCCAGGGCTACACCTTC
cdr3_aa: CASSVGQGYTF
v_call: TRBV9
j_call: TRBJ1-2
clone_size: -
d_call: -

cdr3_nt: TGTGCCAGCAAAGGCCCACTAGCGGGAGTGGTTGCGGGGAATGAGCAGTTCTTC
cdr3_aa: CASKGPLAGVVAGNEQFF
v_call: TRBV27
j_call: TRBJ2-1
clone_size: -
d_call: TRBD2

cdr3_nt: TGTGCCAGCAGCTTACCAGCGGGGGGGTTAGGCAATGAGCAGTTCTTC
cdr3_aa: CASSLPAGGLGNEQFF
v_call: TRBV11-2
j_call: TRBJ2-1
clone_size: -
d_call: TRBD2

cdr3_nt: TGTGCCATCAGGAGGGGGGGCGAGCAGTACTTC
cdr3_aa: CAIRRGGEQYF
v_call: TRBV10-3
j_call: TRBJ2-7
clone_size: -
d_call: -

cdr3_nt: TGTGCCAGCAGCTTAGGAACAGGGCCAACCGGGGAGCTGTTTTTT
cdr3_aa: CASSLGTGPTGELFF
v_call: TRBV7-6
j_call: TRBJ2-2
clone_size: -
d_call: -

cdr3_nt: TGCGCCAGCAGCCAAGACTCCTACAACACTGAAGCTTTCTTT
cdr3_aa: CASSQDSYNTEAFF
v_call: TRBV4-1
j_call: TRBJ1-1
clone_size: -
d_call: -

cdr3_nt: TGTGCCAGCTCCGCCGGGGGGGCCGTGGACACTGAAGCTTTCTTT
cdr3_aa: CASSAGGAVDTEAFF
v_call: TRBV18
j_call: TRBJ1-1
clone_size: -
d_call: -

cdr3_nt: TGTGCCAGCCGGTATAATACGCAGTATTTT
cdr3_aa: CASRYNTQYF
v_call: TRBV6-1
j_call: TRBJ2-3
clone_size: -
d_call: -

cdr3_nt: TGTGCCAGCAGCCAAGTACAGGACAGGGGACTGTACTTC
cdr3_aa: CASSQVQDRGLYF
v_call: TRBV4-2
j_call: TRBJ2-7
clone_size: -
d_call: TRBD1

cdr3_nt: TGCGCCAGCAGCATCACGACTAATTTTGAGCAGTTCTTC
cdr3_aa: CASSITTNFEQFF
v_call: TRBV5-1
j_call: TRBJ2-1
clone_size: -
d_call: -

cdr3_nt: TGCAGCTTGACATCTGGGAGTACGCAGTATTTT
cdr3_aa: CSLTSGSTQYF
v_call: TRBV29-1
j_call: TRBJ2-3
clone_size: -
d_call: -

cdr3_nt: TGTGCCAGCAGTCTGGGGGGGCGCGGGGTGAACACTGAAGCTTTCTTT
cdr3_aa: CASSLGGRGVNTEAFF
v_call: TRBV27
j_call: TRBJ1-1
clone_size: -
d_call: -

cdr3_nt: TGTGCCAGCACCTTAGGGGGGAGACCCGGGGAGCTGTTTTTT
cdr3_aa: CASTLGGRPGELFF
v_call: TRBV13
j_call: TRBJ2-2
clone_size: -
d_call: -

cdr3_nt: TGTGCCAGCAGCCCGGGAGGACCGTGGAACACTGAAGCTTTCTTT
cdr3_aa: CASSPGGPWNTEAFF
v_call: TRBV5-5
j_call: TRBJ1-1
clone_size: -
d_call: -

cdr3_nt: TGTGCCAGCAGCCTCGACAGATTCACCGGGGAGCTGTTTTTT
cdr3_aa: CASSLDRFTGELFF
v_call: TRBV6-6
j_call: TRBJ2-2
clone_size: -
d_call: -

cdr3_nt: TGCGCCAGCACGGGGGGCAATGAGCAGTTCTTC
cdr3_aa: CASTGGNEQFF
v_call: TRBV4-1
j_call: TRBJ2-1
clone_size: once
d_call: TRBD2

cdr3_nt: TGTGCCAGCAGCCCCCGGGAGTTGGGCGTGTATACGCAGTATTTT
cdr3_aa: CASSPRELGVYTQYF
v_call: TRBV13
j_call: TRBJ2-3
clone_size: -
d_call: -

cdr3_nt: TGCGCCAGCAGCCAAGATCGGCAGGCCTACAATGAGCAGTTCTTC
cdr3_aa: CASSQDRQAYNEQFF
v_call: TRBV4-3
j_call: TRBJ2-1
clone_size: -
d_call: -

cdr3_nt: TGCGCCAGCAGTGAGAAGAGACTTCGGAGAATGAGCTATGGCTACACCTTC
cdr3_aa: CASSEKRLRRMSYGYTF
v_call: TRBV10-1
j_call: TRBJ1-2
clone_size: -
d_call: -

cdr3_nt: TGTGCCAGCAGTCTGACCCGGACAGGGAGAGATGGCTACACCTTC
cdr3_aa: CASSLTRTGRDGYTF
v_call: TRBV27
j_call: TRBJ1-2
clone_size: once
d_call: TRBD1

cdr3_nt: TGCGCCAGCAGCCCCTCTCAGGGCCCGAGGACTGAAGCTTTCTTT
cdr3_aa: CASSPSQGPRTEAFF
v_call: TRBV5-1
j_call: TRBJ1-1
clone_size: -
d_call: -

cdr3_nt: TGTGCCAGCAGCTTAGCCCCCCTGACAGCTGGAGAGGACAATGAGCAGTTCTTC
cdr3_aa: CASSLAPLTAGEDNEQFF
v_call: TRBV7-8
j_call: TRBJ2-1
clone_size: once
d_call: -

cdr3_nt: TGTGCCAGCAGCAAATCCACCCCTACAGGGGGGCACATTCAGTACTTC
cdr3_aa: CASSKSTPTGGHIQYF
v_call: TRBV21-1
j_call: TRBJ2-4
clone_size: -
d_call: -

cdr3_nt: TGTGCCAGCAGTGAGGTTGGGGGCGGAAACTATGGCTACACCTTC
cdr3_aa: CASSEVGGGNYGYTF
v_call: TRBV6-1
j_call: TRBJ1-2
clone_size: -
d_call: -

cdr3_nt: TGTGCCAGCAGCCATCCAGGGGACGAGCAGTACTTC
cdr3_aa: CASSHPGDEQYF
v_call: TRBV5-6
j_call: TRBJ2-7
clone_size: -
d_call: -

cdr3_nt: TGTGCCAGCAGTTACGGGCTGGGCGATGGCTACACCTTC
cdr3_aa: CASSYGLGDGYTF
v_call: TRBV6-6
j_call: TRBJ1-2
clone_size: -
d_call: -

cdr3_nt: TGCGCCAGCAGCCAAGATCGACAGAGTAATGAAAAACTGTTTTTT
cdr3_aa: CASSQDRQSNEKLFF
v_call: TRBV4-3
j_call: TRBJ1-4
clone_size: -
d_call: -

cdr3_nt: TGTGCCAGTAGGGAGGCAGGCTACACCTTC
cdr3_aa: CASREAGYTF
v_call: TRBV19
j_call: TRBJ1-2
clone_size: once
d_call: -

cdr3_nt: TGTGCCAGCAGTTTGAGGGAGACAGGGAAGCCTTGGGGGAATGAGCAGTTCTTC
cdr3_aa: CASSLRETGKPWGNEQFF
v_call: TRBV28
j_call: TRBJ2-1
clone_size: -
d_call: TRBD1

cdr3_nt: TGTGCCAGCAGCCTGAATGGGCTGTACGAGCAGTACTTC
cdr3_aa: CASSLNGLYEQYF
v_call: TRBV5-6
j_call: TRBJ2-7
clone_size: -
d_call: -

cdr3_nt: TGTGCCAGTAGTATAGACAACTCTGGGGCCAACGTCCTGACTTTC
cdr3_aa: CASSIDNSGANVLTF
v_call: TRBV19
j_call: TRBJ2-6
clone_size: -
d_call: -

cdr3_nt: TGTGCCACCAGCCGGGGGTCCAGAAGCATGAACACTGAAGCTTTCTTT
cdr3_aa: CATSRGSRSMNTEAFF
v_call: TRBV15
j_call: TRBJ1-1
clone_size: -
d_call: -

cdr3_nt: TGTGCCATCAGTGAGTCTGTGGGGCTCAATCAGCCCCAGCATTTT
cdr3_aa: CAISESVGLNQPQHF
v_call: TRBV10-3
j_call: TRBJ1-5
clone_size: -
d_call: -

cdr3_nt: TGTGCCAGCAGCCCATGGCCATTGGGACAGGAAAACACTGAAGCTTTCTTT
cdr3_aa: CASSPWPLGQENTEAFF
v_call: TRBV7-9
j_call: TRBJ1-1
clone_size: -
d_call: TRBD1

cdr3_nt: TGTGCCAGCAGTGACTTGACAGGGGAGCTGATTGAAGCTTTCTTT
cdr3_aa: CASSDLTGELIEAFF
v_call: TRBV6-5
j_call: TRBJ1-1
clone_size: -
d_call: TRBD1

cdr3_nt: TGCAGCGGGACGGACCCTAGCTACCAAGAGACCCAGTACTTC
cdr3_aa: CSGTDPSYQETQYF
v_call: TRBV29-1
j_call: TRBJ2-5
clone_size: -
d_call: -

cdr3_nt: TGTGCCAGCAGGGGACGGACAGGAGCCTACGAGCAGTACTTC
cdr3_aa: CASRGRTGAYEQYF
v_call: TRBV6-1
j_call: TRBJ2-7
clone_size: -
d_call: TRBD1

cdr3_nt: TGTGCCAGCAGTTACAGGACAGACACCGGGGAGCTGTTTTTT
cdr3_aa: CASSYRTDTGELFF
v_call: TRBV6-6
j_call: TRBJ2-2
clone_size: -
d_call: -

cdr3_nt: TGTGCCAGCAGCTTAGGAGCAGGAGGATACAATGAGCAGTTCTTC
cdr3_aa: CASSLGAGGYNEQFF
v_call: TRBV11-2
j_call: TRBJ2-1
clone_size: -
d_call: -

cdr3_nt: TGTGCCTGGAGTGTACGTTGGCGGCGGCAGAACAATTCCCTCGCCTATGGCTACACCTTC
cdr3_aa: CAWSVRWRRQNNSLAYGYTF
v_call: TRBV30
j_call: TRBJ1-2
clone_size: -
d_call: -

cdr3_nt: TGTGCCAGCAGCGTAGGGGGTCTAGCGGTTCAAGAGACCCAGTACTTC
cdr3_aa: CASSVGGLAVQETQYF
v_call: TRBV9
j_call: TRBJ2-5
clone_size: -
d_call: TRBD2